These 16 T cell receptor beta chains came from one sample sequenced in a study of radiotherapy plus CTLA-4 blockade in lung cancer. Libraries were prepared by immunoSEQ multiplex PCR; TCRdb keeps only in-frame clonotypes and omits some of them. Among tens of thousands of clones listed, more than 70% were seen once. Sample: peripheral blood, taken from a patient treated with radiotherapy plus ipilimumab. The receptors shown here come from a human donor with non-small cell lung cancer whose response to radiotherapy plus ipilimumab could not be evaluated. Some clones in this sample may be carry-over from other donors' samples.

The rearrangement uses TRBV4-1 and TRBJ2-5; TRBD2 agrees at 10 bases. CDR3 size: 18 residues. V lost 0 bases, J lost 7 bases, and 14 bases stayed unmatched. The germline V gene has CDR1 MGHRA and CDR2 YSYEKL. CDR3 DNA: TGCGCCAGCAGCCAAGATCCGAGAGGTAGCGGGGGGCCAGGGACCCAGTACTTC. It specifies CASSQDPRGSGGPGTQYF.

The V gene is TRBV5-6, the J gene TRBJ2-3; no definite D call. CDR1 is SGHDT, CDR2 YYEEEE, per germline. Trimming stripped 4 bases from V and 2 bases from J, with 11 bases between. The CDR3 loop spans 14 amino acids. The CDR3 DNA reads as TGTGCCAGCAGCCTCACAGTGGCCACAGATACGCAGTATTTT. This gives the protein CASSLTVATDTQYF.

V and J are TRBV9 and TRBJ1-6, with a possible D match to TRBD1 (6 bases). This CDR3 has 19 residues. V lost 0 bases and J lost 0, with 16 bases in between. Germline V lookup: CDR1 SGDLS, CDR2 YYNGEE. CDR3 nucleotides: TGTGCCAGCAGCGTAGTTAGGGGGGGGAACCTCTCCTATAATTCACCCCTCCACTTT. Translated, it gives CASSVVRGGNLSYNSPLHF.

The genes are TRBV27 and TRBJ2-7, with D possibly being TRBD1 (6 bases). The ends were cut back, 5 bases at V and 3 bases at J, with 11 bases in the middle. The CDR3 is 13 residues long. The germline CDR1 and CDR2 sequences are MNHEY and SMNVEV (reference sequence). CDR3 in amino acids: CASSPQGDYEQYF. In DNA, the CDR3 is TGTGCCAGCAGTCCACAGGGCGACTACGAGCAGTACTTC.

About this clone: At one boundary the junction diverges from the germline segment, which might be a read error. This chain connects TRBV6-5 to TRBJ1-2, with TRBD1 matching 9 bases. The CDR3 runs 15 residues. The germline CDR1 and CDR2 sequences are MNHEY and SVGAGI. The CDR3 protein is CASSYRGWTGDGYTF. CDR3 nucleotide sequence: TGTGCCAGCAGTTATCGGGGATGGACAGGGGATGGTTACACCTTC.

There are a few counts of this clone. The chain links TRBV6-5 to TRBJ1-2; TRBD1 matches 7 bases. This CDR3 is 13 amino acids long. V trimming: 3 bases; J trimming: 5 bases; junction bases outside the gene matches: 3. Looked up from germline, CDR1 is MNHEY and CDR2 is SVGAGI. The CDR3 sequence: CASSYGTDYGYTF. CDR3 DNA sequence: TGTGCCAGCAGTTATGGGACAGATTATGGCTACACCTTC.

The V gene is TRBV11-2, the J gene TRBJ2-5; TRBD1 aligns across 8 bases. Trimming cost V 4 bases and J 5 bases; bases outside gene matches: 15. Germline V CDR1 and CDR2: SGHAT, FQNNGV. The CDR3 is 17 residues long. In nucleotides, the CDR3 is TGTGCCAGCAGCTCTGGACAGGGCACGGGGTTTGCGGAGACCCAGTACTTC. It yields the protein CASSSGQGTGFAETQYF.

The rearrangement joins TRBV2 to TRBJ1-3, with D maybe TRBD1 (5 bases). The CDR3 spans 15 residues. Germline CDR1 and CDR2: SNHLY and FYNNEI. V gave up 3 bases and J gave up 0 bases, with 9 bases separating them. In DNA form, the CDR3 reads TGTGCCAGCAGTGACCAGGGCCGCTCTGGAAACACCATATATTTT. Protein product: CASSDQGRSGNTIYF.

The chain carries TRBV6-4 and TRBJ1-5, with a tentative D call TRBD1 (5 bases). The germline V and J ends were trimmed by 4 bases and 4 bases, with 8 bases remaining between them. CDR3 length equals 13 residues. Looked up from germline, CDR1 is MRHNA and CDR2 is SNTAGT. CDR3: CASSATENQPQHF. CDR3 bases: TGTGCCAGCAGTGCGACAGAGAATCAGCCCCAGCATTTT.

This clone was seen repeatedly, ten times or more. The chain uses TRBV7-9 and TRBJ1-2; possibly TRBD1 for D (5 bases). CDR3 length equals 15 residues. The V end lost 1 base, the J end lost 3 bases, and 12 bases lay between the germline ends. The germline CDR1 and CDR2 sequences are SEHNR and FQNEAQ (reference sequence). For the CDR3, the DNA is TGTGCCAGCAGCTTAGGATTAGGACAAGACTATGGCTACACCTTC. Its protein product is CASSLGLGQDYGYTF.

The rearrangement links TRBV6-5 to TRBJ1-3; unclear D gene. The CDR3 totals 14 residues. V was trimmed by 4 bases and J by 4 bases, leaving 11 bases between them. CDR1 and CDR2 from the germline V gene are MNHEY and SVGAGI. CDR3 nucleotide sequence: TGTGCCAGCAGTTTCTACGGAGGAGGAAACACCATATATTTT. It encodes CASSFYGGGNTIYF.

This clone turned up a few times. The J gene is TRBJ1-4, the V gene TRBV7-9; TRBD1 matches 8 bases. This CDR3 region has 17 residues. The V segment lost 5 bases and the J segment 1 base; nucleotides outside the gene matches: 9. Germline CDR1 and CDR2: SEHNR and FQNEAQ (reference sequence). DNA of the CDR3: TGTGCCAGCAGCAAAGGACAGGGCCGGGGAACTAATGAAAAACTGTTTTTT. It translates to CASSKGQGRGTNEKLFF.

V and J are TRBV5-1 and TRBJ2-1; D perhaps matches TRBD2 (5 bases). The germline V gene has CDR1 SGHRS and CDR2 YFSETQ. V was shortened by 0 bases and J by 13 bases, with 17 bases between the two germline ends. This CDR3 comprises 14 residues. In nucleotides, the CDR3 is TGCGCCAGCAGCTTGGAGTCCGTCGGGGATTCTCAGTTCTTC. This gives the protein CASSLESVGDSQFF.

The rearrangement uses TRBV9 and TRBJ2-2; D is uncertain. V was trimmed by 4 bases and J by 0 bases, leaving 7 bases between them. Per the germline V gene, CDR1 is SGDLS and CDR2 is YYNGEE. The CDR3 totals 14 residues. CDR3 DNA: TGTGCCAGCAGCCCTCTATCGAACACCGGGGAGCTGTTTTTT. It is translated as CASSPLSNTGELFF.

The gene calls are TRBV28 and TRBJ2-7; the D is unclear. The V gene lost 6 bases and the J gene lost 0 bases, with 12 bases spanning the gap. The CDR3 has 14 residues. CDR1 is MDHEN, CDR2 SYDVKM, per germline. The CDR3 DNA sequence: TGTGCCAGCAGCTCCCGACCGGGCTCCTACGAGCAGTACTTC. Its translation is CASSSRPGSYEQYF.

The chain uses TRBV10-3 and TRBJ1-5, with TRBD1 as a possible D gene (6 bases). Looked up from germline, CDR1 is ENHRY and CDR2 is SYGVKD. Trimming pared 3 bases from V and 2 bases from J, leaving 14 bases between. The CDR3 covers 16 residues. CDR3 sequence: CAISDSQGIRNQPQHF. The CDR3 coding sequence is TGTGCCATCAGTGACTCTCAGGGGATTCGCAATCAGCCCCAGCATTTT.